Shown below are 29 T cell receptor beta chains from a single sample sequenced in a study of T cell responses to AZD1222 COVID-19 vaccine. TCRdb's table, derived via immunoSEQ multiplex PCR, lists solely in-frame clones and lacks some. The sample contains some 55,000 clones, 89% of which appear only once. This sample comprised peripheral blood, obtained on day 0 of AZD1222 vaccination. The source is an adult in good health.

This chain connects TRBV7-8 to TRBJ1-2; TRBD1 might be the D (5 bases). Germline values: CDR1 SGHVS, CDR2 FQNEAQ. Trimming left V 5 bases short and J 5 bases short, with 12 bases between. The CDR3 is made up of 13 amino acids. Here the CDR3 reads CASSRDKGYGYTF. In DNA, the CDR3 is TGTGCCAGCAGCCGAGACAAGGGGTATGGCTACACCTTC.

V usage is TRBV30 and J usage is TRBJ1-4, with D perhaps matching TRBD1 (5 bases). With 0 bases removed from V and 8 bases from J, the gap between germline ends came to 16 bases. CDR3 length equals 15 residues. Germline assignment: CDR1 GTSNPN and CDR2 SVGIG (reference sequence). CDR3 amino acids: CAWSVRGSRGEKLFF. The CDR3, as DNA: TGTGCCTGGAGTGTTCGGGGCTCTCGGGGGGAAAAACTGTTTTTT.

This clone was seen a handful of times. The chain couples TRBV21-1 to TRBJ2-5; the DNA was not compared with TRBD1, the D call given in the table. TRBV21-1 is a pseudogene locus. This CDR3 has 15 residues. This CDR3 is CASSKEGQGQETQYF. CDR3 DNA: TGTGCCAGCAGCAAAGAGGGACAGGGGCAAGAGACCCAGTACTTC.

The chain is built from TRBV9 and TRBJ2-3, with D perhaps given as TRBD1 or TRBD2 (6 bases each). CDR1 is SGDLS and CDR2 is YYNGEE in the germline V gene. Trimming stripped 2 bases from V and 0 bases from J, with 13 bases between. This CDR3 spans 16 amino acids. For the CDR3, the DNA is TGTGCCAGCAGCGTGCTTGGGGGGCATAGCACAGATACGCAGTATTTT. Amino acids: CASSVLGGHSTDTQYF.

V and J are TRBV5-1 and TRBJ2-2; 7 nucleotides line up with TRBD1. With 7 bases clipped from V and 4 bases from J, the junction kept 10 bases outside the gene matches. CDR3 length equals 15 residues. CDR1 and CDR2 from the germline V gene are SGHRS and YFSETQ. The CDR3 sequence: CASCWDSPFTGELFF. The CDR3 region has the DNA TGCGCCAGCTGCTGGGACAGCCCGTTCACCGGGGAGCTGTTTTTT.

The rearrangement uses TRBV10-3 and TRBJ2-1, with a possible D match to TRBD2 (5 bases). CDR1 and CDR2 from the germline V gene are ENHRY and SYGVKD. V was clipped by 6 bases and J by 9 bases, with 12 bases between them. The CDR3 extends over 12 amino acids. CDR3 residues: CAIRKTTSEQFF. In DNA form, the CDR3 reads TGTGCCATCAGGAAGACTACCTCTGAGCAGTTCTTC.

The V gene is TRBV7-8, the J gene TRBJ1-2; D remains ambiguous. CDR1 is SGHVS and CDR2 is FQNEAQ in the germline V gene. V was shortened by 5 bases and J by 7 bases, with 14 bases between the two germline ends. This CDR3 comprises 13 residues. CDR3 amino acids: CASSPAAEAGYTF. CDR3 sequence (DNA): TGTGCCAGCAGCCCAGCGGCGGAAGCTGGCTACACCTTC.

V and J are TRBV11-1 and TRBJ2-1; D unclear. V lost 5 bases, J lost 7 bases, and 12 bases lay in between. Per germline, CDR1 SGHAT and CDR2 FQDESV (reference sequence). The CDR3 contains 13 residues. The DNA for the CDR3 is TGTGCCAGCAGCAAAGGCAGGTGGAATGAGCAGTTCTTC. Translation: CASSKGRWNEQFF.

This clone appeared once. The rearrangement joins TRBV11-3 to TRBJ2-2; D is undetermined. From germline, CDR1 is SGHNT and CDR2 YENEEA. CDR3 length: 14 amino acids. Trimming removed 5 bases at V and 3 bases at J, with 10 bases between. CDR3 protein: CASSPGPDTGELFF. CDR3 nucleotides: TGTGCCAGCAGCCCTGGACCGGACACCGGGGAGCTGTTTTTT.

This clone was detected once. The rearrangement links TRBV3-1 (or the pseudogene TRBV3-2) to TRBJ1-1; weak D call: TRBD1 (5 bases). The CDR3 loop spans 16 amino acids. Per germline, CDR1 LGHDT and CDR2 YNNKEL (reference sequence). The germline V and J ends were trimmed by 4 bases and 0 bases, with 15 bases remaining between them. This CDR3 is CASSLLPSGMNTEAFF. DNA for the CDR3: TGTGCCAGCAGCCTGCTCCCCTCAGGGATGAACACTGAAGCTTTCTTT.

This rearrangement joins TRBV5-1 to TRBJ2-1; TRBD2 matches 16 bases. Germline lookup yields CDR1 SGHRS and CDR2 YFSETQ. The CDR3 has 18 amino acids. Unmatched junction bases numbered 8, after V lost 4 bases and J lost 4 bases. For the CDR3, the DNA is TGCGCCAGCAGCAACATCCCGGGACTAGCGGGAGGGTACAATGAGCAGTTCTTC. Translating it yields CASSNIPGLAGGYNEQFF.

The rearrangement links TRBV7-9 to TRBJ2-7; TRBD2 matches 11 bases. The trim removed 3 bases at V and 5 bases at J, leaving 3 bases unmatched. In germline, CDR1 is SEHNR, CDR2 FQNEAQ (reference sequence). This CDR3 comprises 14 residues. CDR3 sequence reads: CASSLTSGNDEQYF. The CDR3 DNA reads TGTGCCAGCAGCTTGACTAGCGGGAATGACGAGCAGTACTTC.

Concerning this clone: A read error may be the cause here, since a much bigger clone is one base away. CDR3 sequence (DNA): TGTGCCAGCAGCTTAGAGCGGGAGGTTTCGAATGGGCAGTTCTTC. This translates into CASSLEREVSNGQFF. The rearrangement joins TRBV9 to TRBJ2-1; the match to TRBD2 covers 9 bases. Looked up from germline, CDR1 is SGDLS and CDR2 is YYNGEE. The CDR3 sequence is 15 residues long.

This clone showed up just a few times. The V call is TRBV19, the J call TRBJ1-6; maybe TRBD1 (6 bases). V gave up 4 bases and J gave up 9 bases, with 16 bases separating them. From germline, CDR1 is LNHDA and CDR2 SQIVND (reference sequence). The CDR3 is 15 residues long. CDR3 region: CASSKPHQGSSPLHF. The CDR3 nucleotides read TGTGCCAGTAGTAAACCCCACCAGGGGAGTTCACCCCTCCACTTT. The full variable domain, its missing parts supplied by reference TRBV19 and TRBJ1-6, is DGGITQSPKYLFRKEGQNVTLSCEQNLNHDAMYWYRQDPGQGLRLIYYSQIVNDFQKGDIAEGYSVSREKKESFPLTVTSAQKNPTAFYLCASSKPHQGSSPLHFGNGTRLTVT.

This chain uses TRBV7-6 with TRBJ2-4, with 9 bases lining up with TRBD1. Germline-derived CDR1 and CDR2 are SGHVS and FNYEAQ. Trimming at V came to 0 bases and at J to 7 bases, leaving 16 bases not matched to a gene. This CDR3 comprises 19 residues. The DNA for the CDR3 is TGTGCCAGCAGCTTAGCGCCCCCCCGCAGACAGGGGGGATGGAACATTCAGTACTTC. Protein: CASSLAPPRRQGGWNIQYF. Together with reference TRBV7-6 and TRBJ2-4, the CDR3 gives the full variable domain: GAGVSQSPRYKVTKRGQDVALRCDPISGHVSLYWYRQALGQGPEFLTYFNYEAQQDKSGLPNDRFSAERPEGSISTLTIQRTEQRDSAMYRCASSLAPPRRQGGWNIQYFGAGTRLSVL.

The gene calls are TRBV4-1 and TRBJ2-1; a weak D match, TRBD2 (6 bases). V was cut by 0 bases and J by 5 bases, with 26 bases left in between. Germline CDR1 reads MGHRA; CDR2 reads YSYEKL. The CDR3 extends over 20 amino acids. The CDR3 DNA is TGCGCCAGCAGCCAAGATGGTTCAGGATGGGGCGGGGAGAGGAACAATGAGCAGTTCTTC. Protein: CASSQDGSGWGGERNNEQFF.

The V gene is TRBV24-1, the J gene TRBJ1-2; D might be TRBD1 (6 bases). The CDR3 is made up of 15 amino acids. V was trimmed by 7 bases and J by 4 bases, leaving 18 bases between them. Germline assignment: CDR1 KGHDR and CDR2 SFDVKD. In DNA form, the CDR3 reads TGTGCCACCAGCGATAGGACTACAGGGCCCTATGGCTACACCTTC. This codes for CATSDRTTGPYGYTF.

The chain's CDR3 is CASSPVGVGGTDTQYF. The CDR3 DNA reads as TGTGCCAGCTCACCAGTCGGGGTAGGGGGCACAGATACGCAGTATTTT. The V gene is TRBV18, the J gene TRBJ2-3; either TRBD1 or TRBD2 may fit D (5 bases each). The germline V and J ends were trimmed by 2 bases and 1 base, with 13 bases remaining between them. Germline lookup yields CDR1 KGHSH and CDR2 LQKENI. The length of the CDR3 is 16 residues.

The sample holds a few counts of this clone. This chain uses TRBV21-1 with TRBJ2-3; TRBD2 is the table's D call and was not checked against the DNA. TRBV21-1 is flagged as a pseudogene. This CDR3 contains 15 residues. The CDR3 reads CAGGSGPVFTDTQYF. The CDR3 nucleotides read TGTGCCGGGGGGTCGGGCCCAGTGTTTACAGATACGCAGTATTTT.

This chain links TRBV3-1 (or the pseudogene TRBV3-2) with TRBJ2-3, with 9 bases aligning to TRBD2. This CDR3 is 14 amino acids long. V shed 0 bases, J shed 14 bases, and the junction held 9 bases outside the gene matches. Germline assignment: CDR1 LGHDT and CDR2 YNNKEL (reference sequence). CDR3 in DNA: TGTGCCAGCAGCCAAGACGCGGGAGGGTCCCTGCCGTATTTT. Protein product: CASSQDAGGSLPYF.

This chain links TRBV27 with TRBJ1-5, with 7 bases fitting TRBD1. J gave up 6 bases and V 2 bases, and 4 bases lay outside the gene matches. The germline CDR1 and CDR2 sequences are MNHEY and SMNVEV (reference sequence). This CDR3 has 14 residues. As DNA, the CDR3 is TGTGCCAGCAGTTTAACCGGGACAGCTCAGCCCCAGCATTTT. Residues: CASSLTGTAQPQHF.

This chain links TRBV11-2 with TRBJ2-1; D not resolved. V was clipped by 0 bases and J by 15 bases, with 15 bases between them. This CDR3 is 13 amino acids long. Per germline, CDR1 SGHAT and CDR2 FQNNGV. CDR3 bases: TGTGCCAGCAGCTTAGAATCCAGTTTTGTGTTGTTCTTC. Translated, it gives CASSLESSFVLFF.

The chain has TRBV24-1 and TRBJ2-3; TRBD1 or TRBD2 may be the D gene (5 bases each). The CDR3 extends over 16 amino acids. Germline-derived CDR1 and CDR2 are KGHDR and SFDVKD. V was cut by 0 bases and J by 1 base, with 10 bases left in between. The CDR3 loop is CATSDLEGTGTDTQYF. Written as DNA, the CDR3 is TGTGCCACCAGTGATTTGGAGGGGACGGGCACAGATACGCAGTATTTT.

V gene TRBV5-5 combines with J gene TRBJ1-1, with 8 bases aligning to TRBD1. V lost 5 bases and J lost 0; bases outside the gene matches: 9. Germline V CDR1 and CDR2: SGHKS, YYEKEE (reference sequence). The CDR3 is 16 residues long. In nucleotides, the CDR3 is TGTGCCAGCAGGCGGACAGGGAACTCTATGAACACTGAAGCTTTCTTT. Residues: CASRRTGNSMNTEAFF.

This rearrangement joins TRBV11-3 to TRBJ2-2, with 11 bases that match TRBD2. CDR1 and CDR2 from the germline V gene are SGHNT and YENEEA. This CDR3 spans 17 amino acids. J was trimmed by 3 bases and V by 5 bases; bases with no gene match: 8. As DNA, the CDR3 is TGTGCCAGCAGCCCCCCTAGCGGGAGGAGGGACACCGGGGAGCTGTTTTTT. Its translation is CASSPPSGRRDTGELFF.

V is TRBV6-2 or TRBV6-3 and J is TRBJ2-1; TRBD2 matches at 12 bases. Losses at the gene ends were 3 bases for V and 8 bases for J; bases not matched to a gene: 11. Germline V gene sequence: CDR1 MNHEY, CDR2 SVGEGT. This CDR3 is built from 17 residues. CDR3 sequence reads: CASSYLAGGPSEYEQFF. CDR3 nucleotides: TGTGCCAGCAGTTATCTAGCGGGAGGGCCTAGTGAGTATGAGCAGTTCTTC.

V and J are TRBV28 and TRBJ1-2; D is uncertain. Trimming shortened V by 8 bases and J by 2 bases, and 6 bases separated the two germline ends. The CDR3 runs 11 residues. Germline values: CDR1 MDHEN, CDR2 SYDVKM. CDR3 nucleotide sequence: TGTGCCAGCGGGGTGAACTATGGCTACACCTTC. The encoded protein is CASGVNYGYTF.

The chain is built from TRBV5-8 and TRBJ2-4; D may match TRBD1 or TRBD2 (5 bases each). Trimming shortened V by 9 bases and J by 0 bases, and 16 bases separated the two germline ends. The CDR3 has 15 amino acids. Germline CDR1 reads SGHTS; CDR2 reads YDEGEE. The DNA of the CDR3 is TGTGCCACTTCAGGGAGCGTTCTAGCCAAAAACATTCAGTACTTC. This codes for CATSGSVLAKNIQYF.

The rearrangement joins TRBV11-2 to TRBJ2-5, with a weak D call TRBD2 (5 bases). V lost 3 bases and J 1 base, leaving 9 bases between the germline ends. This CDR3 is 14 amino acids long. The V gene's germline CDR1 is SGHAT and CDR2 FQNNGV. The CDR3 protein is CASSLTGSQETQYF. The CDR3 nucleotides are TGTGCCAGCAGCTTGACGGGGAGCCAAGAGACCCAGTACTTC.